These 15 T cell receptor beta chains came from one sample sequenced in a study of blood T cell repertoires in COVID-19. Only in-frame clones appear in the TCRdb table, and some are missing; sequencing was by immunoSEQ multiplex PCR. Of about 120,000 clones listed, 82% are singletons. The specimen sequenced was peripheral blood. Receptors originate from a woman in her 70s with acute or convalescent COVID-19.

This clone was recorded only once. The chain recombines TRBV20-1 with TRBJ1-2; D perhaps matches TRBD1 (6 bases). The CDR3 loop spans 12 amino acids. Trimming took off 4 bases at V and 5 bases at J, with 11 bases between the two ends. CDR1 is DFQATT, CDR2 SNEGSKA, per germline (reference sequence). The DNA of the CDR3 is TGCAGTGCTACTGACAGGAATTATGGCTACACCTTC. Residues: CSATDRNYGYTF.

This chain joins TRBV5-5 and TRBJ2-7; D possibly corresponds to TRBD1 (5 bases). Trimming pared 4 bases from V and 9 bases from J, leaving 23 bases between. The CDR3 runs to 15 residues. CDR1 and CDR2 from the germline V gene are SGHKS and YYEKEE (reference sequence). CDR3 in DNA: TGTGCCAGCAGCCCCACCGACAGTCACGCTAGAGGGCAGTACTTC. It translates to CASSPTDSHARGQYF.

The rearrangement links TRBV15 to TRBJ2-3; TRBD2 matches at 8 bases. In germline, CDR1 is LNHNV, CDR2 YYDKDF (reference sequence). V shed 0 bases and J 5 bases; nucleotides not matched to a gene: 10. This CDR3 has 17 amino acids. The CDR3 reads CATSRDYSGGHKDTQYF. The CDR3 DNA reads TGTGCCACCAGCAGAGATTACTCGGGGGGGCATAAAGATACGCAGTATTTT.

V is TRBV6-5 and J is TRBJ1-5; 7 bases agree with TRBD1. The CDR3 extends over 14 amino acids. In germline, CDR1 is MNHEY, CDR2 SVGAGI. J lost 3 bases, V lost 6 bases, and 5 bases had no gene match. In DNA form, the CDR3 reads TGTGCCAGCAGACGGGACAGAAACAATCAGCCCCAGCATTTT. It yields the protein CASRRDRNNQPQHF.

The genes are TRBV2 and TRBJ2-2; D is unresolved. Trimming left V 3 bases short and J 8 bases short, with 10 bases between. Germline loops: CDR1 SNHLY, CDR2 FYNNEI. This CDR3 contains 13 residues. As DNA, the CDR3 is TGTGCCAGCAGTGATATGAGATCGGGGGAGCTGTTTTTT. This codes for CASSDMRSGELFF. The variable domain in full, with the rest retrieved from reference TRBV2 and TRBJ2-2, is EPEVTQTPSHQVTQMGQEVILRCVPISNHLYFYWYRQILGQKVEFLVSFYNNEISEKSEIFDDQFSVERPDGSNFTLKIRSTKLEDSAMYFCASSDMRSGELFFGEGSRLTVL.

The gene calls are TRBV4-3 and TRBJ2-3, with TRBD2 identical over 13 bases. The V segment lost 4 bases and the J segment 8 bases; nucleotides outside the gene matches: 12. CDR1 is LGHNA and CDR2 is YSLEER in the germline V gene. This CDR3 is built from 17 residues. In DNA form, the CDR3 reads TGCGCCAGCAGCCCAAAACTAGCGGGGGGGAAGATTGGTACGCAGTATTTT. As protein: CASSPKLAGGKIGTQYF.

This clone was seen a single time. The chain combines TRBV9 with TRBJ2-2; D is undetermined. V gave up 0 bases and J gave up 7 bases, with 4 bases separating them. CDR3 length: 12 amino acids. Germline V CDR1 and CDR2: SGDLS, YYNGEE. For the CDR3, the DNA is TGTGCCAGCAGCGTAGTCGGCGGGGAGCTGTTTTTT. It is translated as CASSVVGGELFF.

This rearrangement joins TRBV19 to TRBJ2-6, with D possibly matching TRBD1 (6 bases). Trimming shortened V by 2 bases and J by 1 base, and 9 bases separated the two germline ends. The germline V gene has CDR1 LNHDA and CDR2 SQIVND (reference sequence). This CDR3 region has 16 residues. The CDR3 loop reads CASSIQTGSGANVLTF. CDR3 DNA sequence: TGTGCCAGTAGTATACAAACAGGGTCTGGGGCCAACGTCCTGACTTTC.

V is TRBV3-1 (or the pseudogene TRBV3-2) and J is TRBJ1-3; 10 positions match TRBD1. V shed 3 bases, J shed 7 bases, and the junction held 3 bases outside the gene matches. The CDR3 spans 14 residues. Germline CDR1 and CDR2: LGHDT and YNNKEL (reference sequence). This CDR3 reads CASSHGQGGNTIYF. CDR3 DNA sequence: TGTGCCAGCAGCCATGGACAGGGGGGGAACACCATATATTTT.

This rearrangement joins TRBV29-1 to TRBJ1-1; no firm D call. The CDR3 extends over 12 amino acids. V was pared by 4 bases and J by 0 bases, with 6 bases between. Germline V gene data show CDR1 as SQVTM and CDR2 as ANQGSEA. CDR3 in DNA: TGCAGCGTTGGGCAGGTGAACACTGAAGCTTTCTTT. It codes for CSVGQVNTEAFF.

The chain links TRBV5-1 to TRBJ2-5; TRBD2 aligns across 8 bases. The CDR3 runs to 16 residues. V lost 7 bases to trimming and J lost 4 bases; unmatched junction nucleotides: 15. From germline, CDR1 is SGHRS and CDR2 YFSETQ. CDR3 sequence reads: CASSPGLASKGETQYF. Written as DNA, the CDR3 is TGCGCCAGCTCCCCAGGACTAGCCTCTAAGGGAGAGACCCAGTACTTC. The whole variable domain, filled in from reference TRBV5-1 and TRBJ2-5, reads KAGVTQTPRYLIKTRGQQVTLSCSPISGHRSVSWYQQTPGQGLQFLFEYFSETQRNKGNFPGRFSGRQFSNSRSEMNVSTLELGDSALYLCASSPGLASKGETQYFGPGTRLLVL.

This rearrangement joins TRBV6-1 to TRBJ1-5, with D unresolved. The CDR3 covers 17 residues. Looked up from germline, CDR1 is MNHNS and CDR2 is SASEGT. Trimming pared 0 bases from V and 0 bases from J, leaving 12 bases between. Written as DNA, the CDR3 is TGTGCCAGCAGTGAAGCAGGAGGGTTTGATAGCAATCAGCCCCAGCATTTT. Protein sequence: CASSEAGGFDSNQPQHF.

This chain links TRBV5-6 with TRBJ2-2, with D unresolved. Germline V gives CDR1 SGHDT, CDR2 YYEEEE. The CDR3 sequence is 15 residues long. Trimming stripped 1 base from V and 2 bases from J, with 9 bases between. This CDR3 reads CASSLQILNTGELFF. The CDR3 DNA reads TGTGCCAGCAGCTTGCAGATCCTTAACACCGGGGAGCTGTTTTTT.

The rearrangement joins TRBV7-9 to TRBJ2-1; tentative D call: TRBD1 (6 bases). The CDR3 spans 14 residues. With 5 bases removed from V and 3 bases from J, the gap between germline ends came to 11 bases. Germline assignment: CDR1 SEHNR and CDR2 FQNEAQ (reference sequence). The CDR3 DNA follows: TGTGCCAGCAGCAAAGGGACACTCTACAATGAGCAGTTCTTC. Translating it yields CASSKGTLYNEQFF.

This chain links TRBV4-3 with TRBJ2-2; 9 bases map to TRBD2. CDR1 LGHNA and CDR2 YSLEER come from the germline V gene. The CDR3 consists of 20 residues. Trimming removed 0 bases from V and 0 bases from J; junction bases left unmatched: 11. The CDR3, as DNA: TGCGCCAGCAGCCAAGAACCTACCAGCGGGGGGACCGCGAACACCGGGGAGCTGTTTTTT. Amino acid sequence: CASSQEPTSGGTANTGELFF.